The next 22 T cell receptor beta chains were all read from a single sample in a study of blood T cell repertoires in COVID-19. The assay was immunoSEQ multiplex PCR, and TCRdb's table has in-frame clones only and misses some. The data hold tens of thousands of clones, with about four fifths observed a single time. Sequencing was carried out using peripheral blood. The receptor set was obtained from an elderly woman with active or convalescent COVID-19.

The chain joins TRBV24-1 to TRBJ2-3; 15 bases align to TRBD2. The CDR3 is 15 amino acids. CDR1 and CDR2 (germline): KGHDR, SFDVKD. Germline trimming cut 9 bases from V and 4 bases from J; bases unmatched to any gene: 4. CDR3 protein: CATGGLAGGPDTQYF. The CDR3 coding sequence is TGTGCCACCGGGGGACTAGCGGGGGGCCCAGATACGCAGTATTTT.

V is TRBV5-8 and J is TRBJ2-1, with D maybe TRBD1 (6 bases). The CDR3 sequence is 13 residues long. CDR1 and CDR2 from the germline V gene are SGHTS and YDEGEE. The V and J ends lost 5 bases and 4 bases respectively, with 10 bases between them. CDR3 sequence: CASRRDTYNEQFF. Written as DNA, the CDR3 is TGTGCCAGCAGACGGGACACGTACAATGAGCAGTTCTTC.

V usage is TRBV4-1 and J usage is TRBJ2-2; 8 positions match TRBD1. CDR1 is MGHRA, CDR2 YSYEKL, per germline. The J segment lost 5 bases and the V segment lost 4 bases, leaving 9 bases of the junction unmatched. The CDR3 is 16 residues long. The CDR3 loop reads CASSPHGQGQTGELFF. DNA for the CDR3: TGCGCCAGCAGCCCGCATGGACAGGGACAAACCGGGGAGCTGTTTTTT.

The CDR3 loop is CASSLRTDEQFF. The CDR3, as DNA: TGTGCCAGCAGCTTACGGACTGATGAGCAGTTCTTC. J is TRBJ2-1 and V is TRBV7-9, with a tentative D call TRBD2 (5 bases). This CDR3 is built from 12 residues. Germline CDR1 SEHNR, CDR2 FQNEAQ (reference sequence). V dropped 2 bases and J dropped 8 bases, with 7 bases sitting between them.

The chain joins TRBV5-1 to TRBJ1-4; D not resolved. The CDR3 is made up of 14 amino acids. Per germline, CDR1 SGHRS and CDR2 YFSETQ. Trimming removed 4 bases from V and 5 bases from J, with 12 bases in between. The CDR3 DNA sequence: TGCGCCAGCAGCACCGGGGAGACGAATGAAAAACTGTTTTTT. It translates to CASSTGETNEKLFF.

The chain uses TRBV6-5 and TRBJ1-4; a possible D gene is TRBD1 (5 bases). Germline CDR1 MNHEY, CDR2 SVGAGI. The V end lost 0 bases, the J end lost 3 bases, and 8 bases lay between the germline ends. The CDR3 contains 15 residues. The DNA for the CDR3 is TGTGCCAGCAGTTACTCAGGGGATGCTAATGAAAAACTGTTTTTT. It yields the protein CASSYSGDANEKLFF.

This clone was seen only a few times. This CDR3 reads CAVKGVNSGNTIYF. CDR3 sequence (DNA): TGTGCCGTAAAGGGGGTCAACTCTGGAAACACCATATATTTT. The chain carries TRBV28 and TRBJ1-3, with a possible D match to TRBD1 (6 bases). The germline V and J ends were trimmed by 11 bases and 0 bases, with 14 bases remaining between them. This CDR3 is built from 14 residues. Germline V gene data show CDR1 as MDHEN and CDR2 as SYDVKM.

The chain recombines TRBV7-9 with TRBJ2-5; TRBD1 matches 8 bases. The trim removed 8 bases at V and 2 bases at J, leaving 4 bases unmatched. Germline loops: CDR1 SEHNR, CDR2 FQNEAQ (reference sequence). The CDR3 sequence is 13 residues long. DNA for the CDR3: TGTGCCAGCTCACGGACAGGGCAAGAGACCCAGTACTTC. It encodes CASSRTGQETQYF.

CDR3 loop: CASSLRQGGINYGYTF. CDR3 DNA sequence: TGTGCCAGCAGCTTAAGACAGGGGGGGATTAACTATGGCTACACCTTC. This chain uses TRBV7-8 with TRBJ1-2, with 9 nucleotides matching TRBD1. Germline values: CDR1 SGHVS, CDR2 FQNEAQ. J gave up 1 base and V 2 bases, and 5 bases lay outside the gene matches. CDR3 size: 16 residues.

This chain uses TRBV3-1 (or the pseudogene TRBV3-2) with TRBJ2-2; a possible D gene is TRBD1 (7 bases). Germline V CDR1 and CDR2: LGHDT, YNNKEL (reference sequence). CDR3 length equals 18 residues. Trimming stripped 0 bases from V and 7 bases from J, with 21 bases between. The CDR3 DNA is TGTGCCAGCAGCCAAGAATGGCATATAAGGGGGCGGGGCGGGGAGCTGTTTTTT. It translates to CASSQEWHIRGRGGELFF.

The J gene is TRBJ1-6, the V gene TRBV5-6; 7 nucleotides agree with TRBD1. Germline CDR1 SGHDT, CDR2 YYEEEE. Trimming removed 2 bases from V and 7 bases from J; junction bases left unmatched: 6. This CDR3 contains 15 residues. The CDR3 loop is CASSLMDRMNSPLHF. The CDR3 region has the DNA TGTGCCAGCAGCTTAATGGACAGGATGAATTCACCCCTCCACTTT. The full variable domain, with the rest looked up from reference TRBV5-6 and TRBJ1-6, is DAGVTQSPTHLIKTRGQQVTLRCSPKSGHDTVSWYQQALGQGPQFIFQYYEEEERQRGNFPDRFSGHQFPNYSSELNVNALLLGDSALYLCASSLMDRMNSPLHFGNGTRLTVT.

The chain joins TRBV7-9 to TRBJ1-1; maybe TRBD1 (6 bases). Germline CDR1 reads SEHNR; CDR2 reads FQNEAQ (reference sequence). The CDR3 has 15 amino acids. Trimming removed 5 bases at V and 3 bases at J, with 16 bases between. The CDR3 loop reads CASSAQGRMDTEAFF. Written as DNA, the CDR3 is TGTGCCAGCAGCGCCCAGGGGCGTATGGACACTGAAGCTTTCTTT.

This clone was found a few times. The rearrangement uses TRBV5-6 and TRBJ2-7; a weak D match, TRBD2 (6 bases). The V end lost 3 bases, the J end lost 2 bases, and 18 bases lay between the germline ends. Germline V CDR1 and CDR2: SGHDT, YYEEEE. The CDR3 extends over 16 amino acids. The CDR3 sequence is CASSSWGVAGAYEQYF. For the CDR3, the DNA is TGTGCCAGCAGCTCTTGGGGGGTGGCCGGAGCCTACGAGCAGTACTTC. The variable domain in full, completed from reference TRBV5-6 and TRBJ2-7, reads DAGVTQSPTHLIKTRGQQVTLRCSPKSGHDTVSWYQQALGQGPQFIFQYYEEEERQRGNFPDRFSGHQFPNYSSELNVNALLLGDSALYLCASSSWGVAGAYEQYFGPGTRLTVT.

This rearrangement joins TRBV25-1 to TRBJ2-3; D remains ambiguous. Germline values: CDR1 MGHDK, CDR2 SYGVNS. V dropped 4 bases and J dropped 5 bases, with 10 bases sitting between them. The CDR3 totals 13 residues. CDR3: CASSAHSRDTQYF. CDR3 DNA sequence: TGTGCCAGCAGTGCCCACTCGAGAGATACGCAGTATTTT.

V is TRBV9 and J is TRBJ1-6; no reliable D call. CDR3 length: 13 residues. Trimming stripped 0 bases from V and 8 bases from J, with 6 bases between. Germline V gives CDR1 SGDLS, CDR2 YYNGEE. The CDR3 DNA sequence: TGTGCCAGCAGCGTAGGTATTTATTCACCCCTCCACTTT. This translates into CASSVGIYSPLHF.

V is TRBV6-5 and J is TRBJ2-7; 14 bases fit TRBD2. Losses at the gene ends were 5 bases for V and 3 bases for J; bases not matched to a gene: 3. Looked up from germline, CDR1 is MNHEY and CDR2 is SVGAGI. The CDR3 length is 15 residues. The CDR3 sequence is CASSPGTSGSYEQYF. The CDR3 DNA is TGTGCCAGCAGTCCGGGGACTAGCGGGAGCTACGAGCAGTACTTC.

The chain couples TRBV5-1 to TRBJ2-5, with no clear D. The germline V and J ends were trimmed by 4 bases and 5 bases, with 15 bases remaining between them. The CDR3 spans 14 residues. Germline loops: CDR1 SGHRS, CDR2 YFSETQ. The CDR3 bases are TGCGCCAGCAGCGACCAAGGAGCGAAGGAGACCCAGTACTTC. This encodes CASSDQGAKETQYF.

The J gene is TRBJ1-6, the V gene TRBV6-2 or TRBV6-3, with D tentatively TRBD1 (5 bases). This CDR3 is built from 12 residues. The germline gives CDR1 MNHEY, CDR2 SVGEGT. Between the trimmed V and J ends, which lost 5 bases and 8 bases, there was a span of 7 bases. The CDR3 loop reads CASSLGDSPLHF. The CDR3 DNA is TGTGCCAGCAGTCTAGGGGATTCACCCCTCCACTTT.

The chain has TRBV6-5 and TRBJ1-5, with 7 bases fitting TRBD1. The CDR3 is 13 residues long. Germline assignment: CDR1 MNHEY and CDR2 SVGAGI. V gave up 10 bases and J gave up 2 bases; unmatched junction bases: 5. The CDR3 loop is CATQGEGNQPQHF. The CDR3 nucleotides read TGTGCCACTCAGGGGGAAGGCAATCAGCCCCAGCATTTT.

This clone was seen a few times. The chain combines TRBV7-2 with TRBJ2-7; TRBD2 aligns across 10 bases. The CDR3 totals 15 residues. V lost 5 bases to trimming and J lost 0 bases; unmatched junction nucleotides: 4. Germline CDR1 and CDR2: SGHTA and FQGNSA. The CDR3 loop reads CASSTTSGDSYEQYF. The CDR3 DNA sequence: TGTGCCAGCAGCACAACTAGCGGGGACTCCTACGAGCAGTACTTC.

The chain is built from TRBV20-1 and TRBJ2-7, with 8 bases fitting TRBD1. J lost 4 bases, V lost 6 bases, and 2 bases had no gene match. The CDR3 contains 11 residues. Germline V gene sequence: CDR1 DFQATT, CDR2 SNEGSKA (reference sequence). In DNA, the CDR3 is TGCAGTGCAGGACAGGGATACGAGCAGTACTTC. Translation gives CSAGQGYEQYF.

The V and J genes are TRBV7-6 and TRBJ1-1; 8 bases are shared with TRBD1. The germline V gene encodes CDR1 SGHVS and CDR2 FNYEAQ. The CDR3 contains 14 residues. With 5 bases clipped from V and 1 base from J, the junction kept 3 bases outside the gene matches. The CDR3 DNA sequence: TGTGCCAGCAGCCAAGGGACAGGGAACACTGAAGCTTTCTTT. The encoded protein is CASSQGTGNTEAFF.